Sequencing of this TCR beta chain was carried out in a study of healthy donors' naive CD4 and CD8 T cells. The CDR3 is 17 residues long. J gave up 3 bases and V 4 bases, and 11 bases lay outside the gene matches. CDR1 SQVTM and CDR2 ANQGSEA come from the germline V gene. On this clonotype itself: Its matching antigen is unknown.

Each TCR library used roughly 490 ng of total RNA and a linear amplification protocol. A single record per CDR3 protein comes from TCRdb applying MiXCR to the reads. Of about 180,000 distinct CDR3 sequences in the sample, under 85% were seen once. Study-level findings and limits: About 13% of CD4/CD8 propensity variance appeared explained by V, J and CDR3 charge. Negatively charged CDR3s marked CD8+ lineage; positively charged CDR3s marked CD4+ lineage.

The sequence derives from a pool of human donors in good health; the sample pools cells from several healthy donors. This chain joins TRBV29-1 and TRBJ2-1; 11 bases fit TRBD2. The sequenced sample consisted of naive CD4+ and CD8+ T cells sorted from blood, pooled from several donors. The CDR3 loop is CSVVGLAELTSYNEQFF. CDR3 coding DNA: TGCAGCGTTGTGGGACTAGCGGAACTAACAAGCTACAATGAGCAGTTCTTC.